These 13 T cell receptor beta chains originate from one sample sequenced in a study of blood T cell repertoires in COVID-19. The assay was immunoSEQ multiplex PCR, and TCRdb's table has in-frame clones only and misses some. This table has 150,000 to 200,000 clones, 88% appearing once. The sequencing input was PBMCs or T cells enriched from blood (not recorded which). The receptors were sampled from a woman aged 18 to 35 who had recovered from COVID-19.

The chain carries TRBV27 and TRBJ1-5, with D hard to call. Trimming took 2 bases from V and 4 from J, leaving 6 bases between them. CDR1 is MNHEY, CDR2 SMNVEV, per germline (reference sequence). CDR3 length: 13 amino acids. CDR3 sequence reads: CASSLEVNQPQHF. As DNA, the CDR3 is TGTGCCAGCAGTTTAGAGGTAAATCAGCCCCAGCATTTT.

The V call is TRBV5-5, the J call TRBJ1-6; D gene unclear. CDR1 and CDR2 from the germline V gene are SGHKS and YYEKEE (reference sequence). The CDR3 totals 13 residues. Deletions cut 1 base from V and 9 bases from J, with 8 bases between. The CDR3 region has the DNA TGTGCCAGCAGCTTGCCAGCGCTTTCACCCCTCCACTTT. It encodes CASSLPALSPLHF.

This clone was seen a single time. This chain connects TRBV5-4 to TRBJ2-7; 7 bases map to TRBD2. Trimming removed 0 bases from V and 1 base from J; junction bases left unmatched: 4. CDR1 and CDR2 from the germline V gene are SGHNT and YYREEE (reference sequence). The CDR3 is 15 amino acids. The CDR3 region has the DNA TGTGCCAGCAGCTTGGCGCCGGGGGGTTCCTACGAGCAGTACTTC. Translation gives CASSLAPGGSYEQYF.

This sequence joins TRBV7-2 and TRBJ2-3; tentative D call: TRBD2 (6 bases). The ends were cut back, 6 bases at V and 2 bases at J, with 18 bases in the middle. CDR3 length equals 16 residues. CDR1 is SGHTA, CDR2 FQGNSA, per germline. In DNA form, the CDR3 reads TGTGCCAGCAGTCCCCGGGGGAGACCCGACACAGATACGCAGTATTTT. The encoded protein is CASSPRGRPDTDTQYF.

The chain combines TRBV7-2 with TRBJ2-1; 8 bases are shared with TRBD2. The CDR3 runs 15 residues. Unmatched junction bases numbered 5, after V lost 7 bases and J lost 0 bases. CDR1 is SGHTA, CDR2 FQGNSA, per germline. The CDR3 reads CASTRAGGSYNEQFF. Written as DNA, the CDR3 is TGTGCCAGCACCCGGGCGGGAGGCTCCTACAATGAGCAGTTCTTC.

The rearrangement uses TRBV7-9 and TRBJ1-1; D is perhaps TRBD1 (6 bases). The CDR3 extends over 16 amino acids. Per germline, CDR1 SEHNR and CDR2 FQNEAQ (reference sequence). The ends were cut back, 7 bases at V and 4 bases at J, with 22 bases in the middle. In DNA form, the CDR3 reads TGTGCCAGCACTCTCACCCAGGGTTTAGGGGGCACTGAAGCTTTCTTT. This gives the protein CASTLTQGLGGTEAFF.

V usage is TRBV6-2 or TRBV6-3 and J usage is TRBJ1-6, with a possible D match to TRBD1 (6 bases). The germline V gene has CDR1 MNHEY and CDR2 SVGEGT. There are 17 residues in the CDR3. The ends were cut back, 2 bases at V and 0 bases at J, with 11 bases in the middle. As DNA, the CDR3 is TGTGCCAGCAGTTACGACAGGCACAGCTCCTATAATTCACCCCTCCACTTT. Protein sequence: CASSYDRHSSYNSPLHF.

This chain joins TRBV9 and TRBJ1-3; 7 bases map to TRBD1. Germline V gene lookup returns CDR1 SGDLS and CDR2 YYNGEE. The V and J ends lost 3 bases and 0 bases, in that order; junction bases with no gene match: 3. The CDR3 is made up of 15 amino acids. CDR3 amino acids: CASSARDSSGNTIYF. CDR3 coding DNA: TGTGCCAGCAGCGCCCGGGACAGCTCTGGAAACACCATATATTTT.

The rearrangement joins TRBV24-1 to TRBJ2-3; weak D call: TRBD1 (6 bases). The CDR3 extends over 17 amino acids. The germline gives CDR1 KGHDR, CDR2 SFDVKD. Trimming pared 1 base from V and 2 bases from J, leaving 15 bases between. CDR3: CATSDFAQRGNTDTQYF. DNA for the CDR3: TGTGCCACCAGTGATTTTGCCCAGAGGGGGAACACAGATACGCAGTATTTT.

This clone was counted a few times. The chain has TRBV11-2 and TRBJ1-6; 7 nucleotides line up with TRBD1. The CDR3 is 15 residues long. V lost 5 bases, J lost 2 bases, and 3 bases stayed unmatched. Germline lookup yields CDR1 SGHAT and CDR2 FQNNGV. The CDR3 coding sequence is TGTGCCAGCAGCCCAGGGACAGCCTATAATTCACCCCTCCACTTT. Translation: CASSPGTAYNSPLHF.

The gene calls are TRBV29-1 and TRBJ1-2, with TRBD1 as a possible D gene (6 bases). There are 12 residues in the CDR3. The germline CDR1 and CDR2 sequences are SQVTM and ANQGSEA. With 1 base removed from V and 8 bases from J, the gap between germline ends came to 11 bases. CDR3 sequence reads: CSVEGQGMGYTF. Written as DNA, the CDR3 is TGCAGCGTTGAAGGTCAGGGGATGGGCTACACCTTC.

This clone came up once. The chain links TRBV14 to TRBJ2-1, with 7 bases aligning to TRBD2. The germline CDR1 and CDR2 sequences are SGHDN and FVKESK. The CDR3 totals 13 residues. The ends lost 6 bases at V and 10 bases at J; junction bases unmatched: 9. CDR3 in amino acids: CASSHGGVPEQFF. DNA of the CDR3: TGTGCCAGCAGTCATGGGGGGGTTCCCGAGCAGTTCTTC.

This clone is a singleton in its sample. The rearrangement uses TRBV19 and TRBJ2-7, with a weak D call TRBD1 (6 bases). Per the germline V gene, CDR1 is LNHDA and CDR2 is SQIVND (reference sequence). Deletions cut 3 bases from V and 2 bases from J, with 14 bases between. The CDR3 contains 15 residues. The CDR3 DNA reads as TGTGCCAGTAGTATGGATGGGGGCCTCCCCTACGAGCAGTACTTC. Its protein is CASSMDGGLPYEQYF. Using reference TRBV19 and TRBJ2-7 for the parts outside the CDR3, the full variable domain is DGGITQSPKYLFRKEGQNVTLSCEQNLNHDAMYWYRQDPGQGLRLIYYSQIVNDFQKGDIAEGYSVSREKKESFPLTVTSAQKNPTAFYLCASSMDGGLPYEQYFGPGTRLTVT.